These T cell receptor beta chains were read from a single sample in a study of blood T cells in healthy people across ages. MiXCR, run by TCRdb on the 5' RACE reads, gives a single entry per CDR3 protein. The sample records 1.5 million to 2 million distinct CDR3 sequences, around half being singletons. The sequenced sample consisted of blood. The receptors derive from a woman aged 40-49 years in good health. The CDR3 runs from the conserved cysteine through the conserved F or W. The D gene is left open where the match is weak. The listing skips clone size in some rows; elsewhere it reads once, few, many or a size class.

clone size,CDR3 length,J gene,D gene,V gene,CDR3 protein,CDR3 DNA
-,16,TRBJ1-1,-,TRBV6-2/TRBV6-3,CASREGILIADTEAFF,TGTGCCAGCAGGGAGGGAATCTTAATAGCGGACACTGAAGCTTTCTTT
-,14,TRBJ1-4,-,TRBV20-1,CSAPGTTTNEKLFF,TGCAGTGCCCCCGGGACAACAACTAATGAAAAACTGTTTTTT
-,14,TRBJ1-6,-,TRBV7-3,CASSLGAGASPLHF,TGTGCCAGCAGCCTAGGGGCAGGGGCTTCACCCCTCCACTTT
-,15,TRBJ1-1,-,TRBV11-1,CASSSQRHGNTEAFF,TGTGCCAGCAGCTCGCAGCGACACGGTAACACTGAAGCTTTCTTT
-,15,TRBJ2-3,TRBD2,TRBV7-2,CASSQLAGAPDTQYF,TGTGCCAGCAGCCAACTAGCGGGGGCCCCAGATACGCAGTATTTT
few,15,TRBJ2-1,TRBD2,TRBV28,CASSLTSGANNEQFF,TGTGCCAGCAGCCTGACTAGCGGAGCGAACAATGAGCAGTTCTTC
-,14,TRBJ2-1,TRBD1,TRBV12-3/TRBV12-4,CASSYTGADNGQFF,TGTGCCAGCAGTTACACAGGGGCTGACAATGGGCAGTTCTTC
few,15,TRBJ1-4,-,TRBV25-1,CASSEFLGRREKLFF,TGTGCCAGCAGTGAATTTCTGGGAAGGCGGGAAAAACTGTTTTTT
few,14,TRBJ2-3,-,TRBV6-6,CASSSPGLADTQYF,TGTGCCAGCAGTTCCCCGGGGCTAGCAGATACGCAGTATTTT
-,11,TRBJ2-3,-,TRBV7-2,CVTSREDTQYF,TGTGTCACCAGTCGGGAGGATACGCAGTATTTT
-,19,TRBJ2-1,TRBD2,TRBV7-2,CASSFALSERGLTWNEQFF,TGTGCCAGCAGCTTTGCCTTGAGTGAGCGGGGGCTCACTTGGAATGAGCAGTTCTTC
-,12,TRBJ2-3,-,TRBV2,CASLAPTDTQYF,TGTGCCAGTTTAGCGCCCACAGATACGCAGTATTTT
-,13,TRBJ2-7,-,TRBV27,CAISLGSNYEQYF,TGTGCCATCAGTTTAGGGTCGAACTACGAGCAGTACTTC
-,18,TRBJ2-1,-,TRBV9,CASSVGASGQSSYNEQFF,TGTGCCAGCAGCGTAGGGGCAAGCGGTCAAAGCTCCTACAATGAGCAGTTCTTC
-,14,TRBJ2-1,-,TRBV5-1,CASSLATSGDEQFF,TGCGCCAGCAGCTTGGCCACTTCGGGCGATGAGCAGTTCTTC
few,13,TRBJ2-7,TRBD2,TRBV27,CASRKTSGYEQYF,TGTGCCAGCAGAAAGACTAGCGGATACGAGCAGTACTTC
-,14,TRBJ2-7,TRBD2,TRBV20-1,CSASRIAGGYEQYF,TGCAGTGCTAGTCGGATAGCGGGGGGCTACGAGCAGTACTTC
-,18,TRBJ2-7,TRBD2,TRBV4-2,CASSQDNGGLAGLYEQYF,TGTGCCAGCAGCCAAGATAATGGCGGGCTAGCGGGGCTCTACGAGCAGTACTTC
-,13,TRBJ1-5,-,TRBV12-3/TRBV12-4,CASSPKRDLPQHF,TGTGCCAGCAGTCCTAAGAGGGATCTGCCCCAGCATTTT
-,14,TRBJ1-4,TRBD1,TRBV6-5,CASSSDRGGEKLFF,TGTGCCAGCAGCTCGGACAGGGGTGGTGAAAAACTGTTTTTT
-,11,TRBJ1-2,-,TRBV7-9,CASSPKTEYTF,TGTGCCAGCAGCCCCAAGACCGAGTACACCTTC
-,14,TRBJ2-1,-,TRBV27,CASSLRRPADEQFF,TGTGCCAGCAGTTTACGACGGCCTGCGGATGAGCAGTTCTTC
few,16,TRBJ2-1,-,TRBV28,CASSSPNVGSYNEQFF,TGTGCCAGCAGTTCGCCAAATGTTGGCTCCTACAATGAGCAGTTCTTC
-,15,TRBJ2-3,-,TRBV12-3/TRBV12-4,CASSYAGPSTDTQYF,TGTGCCAGCAGTTATGCGGGGCCCAGCACAGATACGCAGTATTTT
few,16,TRBJ2-5,TRBD2,TRBV13,CASSLGASGDQETQYF,TGTGCCAGCAGCTTAGGCGCTAGCGGGGACCAAGAGACCCAGTACTTC
few,14,TRBJ2-5,-,TRBV2,CASQRGAGQETQYF,TGTGCCAGCCAGAGGGGGGCCGGGCAAGAGACCCAGTACTTC
-,15,TRBJ2-5,-,TRBV5-1,CASSSNRNTQETQYF,TGCGCCAGCAGCTCCAACCGGAACACCCAAGAGACCCAGTACTTC
-,13,TRBJ1-1,-,TRBV6-6,CASRSGQINEAFF,TGTGCCAGCAGATCCGGACAGATCAACGAAGCTTTCTTT
few,13,TRBJ2-7,-,TRBV6-5,CASSYSEDYEQYF,TGTGCCAGCAGTTACTCAGAGGATTACGAGCAGTACTTC
-,14,TRBJ2-3,-,TRBV5-1,CASYSGPSTDTQYF,TGCGCCAGCTACTCAGGGCCTAGCACAGATACGCAGTATTTT
once,15,TRBJ2-7,-,TRBV2,CASSESGASSYEQYF,TGTGCCAGCAGTGAGTCCGGAGCTAGCTCCTACGAGCAGTACTTC
-,14,TRBJ2-1,-,TRBV7-2,CASSLGRVESEQFF,TGTGCCAGCAGCTTAGGGAGGGTAGAGAGTGAGCAGTTCTTC
few,12,TRBJ2-7,TRBD1,TRBV2,CASQRTGAEQYF,TGTGCCAGCCAGCGGACAGGGGCCGAGCAGTACTTC
few,12,TRBJ2-5,-,TRBV20-1,CSAIGRAETQYF,TGCAGTGCTATCGGACGGGCGGAGACCCAGTACTTC
few,12,TRBJ2-5,-,TRBV6-6,CASRYSPETQYF,TGTGCCAGCAGGTACTCTCCCGAGACCCAGTACTTC
-,17,TRBJ1-6,-,TRBV27,CASSFRTQSSYNSPLHF,TGTGCCAGCAGTTTCCGGACACAGAGCTCCTATAATTCACCCCTCCACTTT
-,16,TRBJ1-2,-,TRBV5-6,CASRTATRTANYGYTF,TGTGCCAGCAGAACTGCAACAAGGACAGCTAACTATGGCTACACCTTC
-,15,TRBJ2-5,TRBD2,TRBV20-1,CSALSPSGYQETQYF,TGCAGTGCCCTCTCCCCTAGCGGGTACCAAGAGACCCAGTACTTC
-,18,TRBJ2-6,-,TRBV5-1,CASSAGLSGNSGANVLTF,TGCGCCAGCAGCGCTGGACTTTCCGGGAACTCTGGGGCCAACGTCCTGACTTTC
-,16,TRBJ1-2,-,TRBV4-1,CASSPGADPFDYGYTF,TGCGCCAGCAGCCCCGGGGCTGATCCCTTTGACTATGGCTACACCTTC
-,13,TRBJ2-5,-,TRBV18,CASSTRGQETQYF,TGTGCCAGCTCAACGAGGGGGCAAGAGACCCAGTACTTC
few,14,TRBJ2-6,-,TRBV7-2,CASSATTGANVLTF,TGTGCCAGCAGCGCCACGACTGGGGCCAACGTCCTGACTTTC
-,16,TRBJ2-3,TRBD1,TRBV7-9,CASSRDRGFLTDTQYF,TGTGCCAGCAGCCGAGACAGGGGTTTCCTCACAGATACGCAGTATTTT
-,17,TRBJ2-5,TRBD1,TRBV7-6,CASSFLRTGGVEETQYF,TGTGCCAGCAGCTTTCTAAGGACAGGGGGCGTAGAAGAGACCCAGTACTTC
few,15,TRBJ2-7,-,TRBV6-5,CASSYRGGPSYEQYF,TGTGCCAGCAGTTATCGCGGGGGCCCATCCTACGAGCAGTACTTC
-,11,TRBJ2-1,-,TRBV2,CASSQGGREFF,TGTGCCAGCAGCCAAGGGGGGAGGGAGTTCTTC
-,14,TRBJ2-7,-,TRBV5-1,CASSLGWEGDEQYF,TGCGCCAGCAGCTTGGGCTGGGAAGGCGACGAGCAGTACTTC
-,13,TRBJ2-1,TRBD1,TRBV29-1,CSVTLDRNNEQFF,TGCAGCGTTACCCTGGACAGGAACAATGAGCAGTTCTTC
few,12,TRBJ2-7,-,TRBV20-1,CSASTDTYEQYF,TGCAGTGCTAGTACAGATACCTACGAGCAGTACTTC
-,17,TRBJ2-3,TRBD2,TRBV11-1,CASSLVGLAASTDTQYF,TGTGCCAGCAGCTTAGTGGGACTAGCGGCTAGCACAGATACGCAGTATTTT
once,14,TRBJ2-5,TRBD2,TRBV20-1,CGAIGTSGGGTQYF,TGCGGTGCTATCGGGACTAGCGGGGGTGGGACCCAGTACTTC
-,13,TRBJ2-7,-,TRBV7-2,CASSPRDGYEQYF,TGTGCCAGCAGCCCCCGGGACGGGTACGAGCAGTACTTC
-,12,TRBJ1-2,-,TRBV24-1,CATSEGDSGYTF,TGTGCCACCAGTGAGGGTGACAGCGGCTACACCTTC
-,15,TRBJ2-1,-,TRBV6-6,CASSYFPDSNNEQFF,TGTGCCAGCAGTTACTTCCCGGACTCGAACAATGAGCAGTTCTTC
few,16,TRBJ2-5,TRBD1,TRBV4-3,CASSHFPGQGRETQYF,TGCGCCAGCAGCCATTTTCCGGGACAGGGGCGAGAGACCCAGTACTTC
-,14,TRBJ2-5,-,TRBV28,CASSLSGVSETQYF,TGTGCCAGCAGTTTATCAGGGGTTTCGGAGACCCAGTACTTC
many,12,TRBJ2-5,-,TRBV9,CASSGTGETQYF,TGTGCCAGCAGCGGGACTGGGGAGACCCAGTACTTC